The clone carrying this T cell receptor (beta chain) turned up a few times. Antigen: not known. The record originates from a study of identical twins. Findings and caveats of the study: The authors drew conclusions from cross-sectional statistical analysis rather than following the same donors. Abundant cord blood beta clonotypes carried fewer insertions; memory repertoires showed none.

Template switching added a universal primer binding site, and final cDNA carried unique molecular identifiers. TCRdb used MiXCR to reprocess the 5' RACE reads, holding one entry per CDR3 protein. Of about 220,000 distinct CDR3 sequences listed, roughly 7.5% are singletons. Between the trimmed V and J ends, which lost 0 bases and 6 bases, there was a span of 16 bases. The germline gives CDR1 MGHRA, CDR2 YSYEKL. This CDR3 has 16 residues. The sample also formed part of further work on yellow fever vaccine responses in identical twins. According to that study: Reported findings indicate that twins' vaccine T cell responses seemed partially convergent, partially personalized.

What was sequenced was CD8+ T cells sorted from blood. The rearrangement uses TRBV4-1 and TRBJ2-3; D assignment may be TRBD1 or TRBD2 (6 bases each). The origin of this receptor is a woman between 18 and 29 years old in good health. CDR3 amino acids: CASSQDAEGGRDTQYF. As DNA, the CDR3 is TGCGCCAGCAGCCAAGATGCGGAGGGGGGTAGGGATACGCAGTATTTT.